The rows below give T cell receptor beta chains drawn from one sample of a study of blood T cell repertoires in COVID-19. Repertoires were generated with immunoSEQ multiplex PCR, while TCRdb's copy carries only in-frame clones and drops some. The data show about 280,000 clones, 75% to 90% seen once. The specimen sequenced was PBMCs or T cells enriched from blood (not recorded which). These receptors all come from a woman aged 45-59 years who had recovered from COVID-19. Each CDR3 is given with its conserved first and last residue.

>TRBV7-3
CASSWGLAGNYEQYF
>TRBV14
CASTQSGGSNQPQHF
>TRBV18
CASSDSGRAYEQYF
>TRBV5-8
CASSSGTYHTDTQYF
>TRBV7-8
CASSLVDIYGYTF
>TRBV2
CASKTGGNSPLHF
>TRBV2
CASSPTTVVREQFF
>TRBV5-1
CASSPEPGANTGELFF
>TRBV6-4
CASSEVRGSTDTQYF
>TRBV30
CAWRRQGLGAFF
>TRBV4-3
CASSQDPSGSGTDTQYF
>TRBV7-9
CASSLTLAGGLDEQFF
>TRBV4-2
CASSQGGGTQYF
>TRBV10-3
CAISERQGKYGYTF
>TRBV15
CATSRDNYEQYF
>TRBV12-3/TRBV12-4
CASKGPRGETQYF
>TRBV7-9
CASSSTGVRTGELFF
>TRBV12-1
CASMGCDSRFSGNTIYF
>TRBV11-2
CASSSSGGVEQYF
>TRBV5-6
CASSFGQGASTDTQYF
>TRBV29-1
CSAKTGGGKNSPLHF
>TRBV27
CASRGMGQGKDYTF
>TRBV5-3
CARSLRNGGGNEQFF
>TRBV19
CATGGDRGQPQHF
>TRBV4-3
CASSQGGTGGNEQYF
>TRBV5-8
CASSSYRDQPQHF
>TRBV7-9
CASSLQGVDYGYTF
>TRBV9
CASSVGLERVYEQYF
>TRBV29-1
CSVSRGRILFF
>TRBV11-2
CASSSWTGVNQPQHF
>TRBV29-1
CSVNQGGEETQYF